This T cell receptor (beta chain) was sequenced for a study of shared clonotypes between healthy human individuals (dated by TCRdb to between 2020 and 2021). About the investigation overall: A few men and a couple of women, aged 18 to 49 years, made up the cohort. For each donor, three plates each were used for CD4 naive and CD4 memory, two plates were used for CD8 naive, and one plate was used for CD8 memory. Blood TCR repertoires of roughly five healthy adults were deeply sequenced to estimate repertoire size and the extent of clonotype sharing between individuals. To increase sequencing depth and limit assay-specific biases, different laboratories used diverse techniques to prepare libraries and sequence TCR repertoires. Leukapheresis yielded between about 0.9 and 10 billion PBMCs per donor. The full study reports these points: Naive subsets generally had larger estimated clonotype richness than memory subsets did. Incomplete sequencing was indicated by rarefaction of sorted-subset datasets, despite the large sequencing depth. Compared with non-shared clonotypes, the clonotypes found in all four sorted-subset donors had higher generation probabilities. Pairwise subsampling led to the expectation that sequencing depth would affect the degree of clonotype sharing among donors. Sampling was restricted to blood, and TCR repertoires in tissues likely differ from the TCR repertoires found in blood. The genetic and exposure-history diversity represented was limited by the small number of donors. When four donors were compared, the shared fraction of clonotypes was about 5.4% for naive CD4, approximately 3.5% for naive CD8, roughly 2.5% for memory CD4, and 0.4% for memory CD8.

Reading the germline V gene gives CDR1 SGHDT and CDR2 YYEEEE. Trimming leaves V shorter by 6 bases and J shorter by 2 bases, with the junction holding 9 bases beyond the gene matches. The cysteine opens and the phenylalanine closes a CDR3 of 16 amino acids. Only the CDR3 DNA is retained, 48 bases long and in frame from the first base. The donors were healthy, HIV-negative adults who had no recently reported acute infections or vaccinations. Every donor was a Caucasian adult living in Nashville, Tennessee, USA. CD4+ T cells were enriched by magnetic negative selection; naive cells were then positively selected on CD45RA, and the negative fraction formed the memory subset. After blood collection by leukapheresis, PBMCs were isolated using Ficoll-Histopaque density gradient centrifugation and then cryopreserved in the vapor phase of liquid nitrogen. Purity and quantity of every magnetically sorted T cell population were checked by analytical flow cytometry. From each sorted fraction, genomic DNA was isolated and quantified by UV absorbance on a Nanodrop 2000c.

Using the deep immunoSEQ assay, TCR CDR3 regions were amplified from genomic DNA by multiplex PCR. For each cell subset, the extracted genomic DNA was distributed evenly across all wells of several immunoSEQ 96-well plates, and each plate served as one replicate. For sorted subsets, each replicate PCR was loaded with about 0.2 ug genomic DNA, equivalent to about 33,000 T cell genomes. The purified libraries were quantified using a Qubit 3.0 fluorometer, sized with a Bioanalyzer 2100, and then quantified again using the KAPA Library Quantification kit. Each immunoSEQ 96-well plate was sequenced on its own single-read 150-cycle Illumina NextSeq 550 flow cell. The authors' pipeline ran thus. Because the immunoSEQ output included only junctional sequences and no quality scores, the filtering could not be the same as the filtering used for full-length reads. To assign V/J genes and CDR3, sequences were annotated using PyIR, a Python wrapper for IgBLAST v1.9, with IMGT germline references. Any read was removed if the V/J assignment was weak (E-value above 1e-6), the CDR3 was missing, or the read contained stop codons, out-of-frame junctions, or ambiguous translated residues. V3J clonotypes were defined as sequences sharing an identical inferred V gene, J gene, and CDR3 amino acid sequence. To compute the percentage overlap between repertoires, the number of shared unique clonotypes was divided by the size of the smaller repertoire. RTK rarefaction, the Chao1 estimator, and Recon v2.1 estimates of unobserved clonotypes were used to assess repertoire richness. Generation probabilities for all TCRbeta clonotypes obtained by the gDNA method from several donors were computed using OLGA. TCRdb mirrors the immuneACCESS table, restricted to in-frame sequences. Some clones are absent from its copies; in checked studies, under half trace to an unresolved V gene, and the reason for the others is unknown. V and J calls plus clone size are reproduced from that table; the DNA served to infer D and trimming. The sample table contains about 2 million clones; only one count was recorded for 95% of them. The ten top clones hold around 0.13% of the sample.

Of note for this clone: Its cognate antigen has yet to be identified. No base quality values were provided; no much bigger clone lies one nucleotide off.

The sequenced material came from naive CD4+ T cells sorted from blood. In the paper's terms, the cell subset or site label means: CD45RA+ positively selected. The receptor was derived from a young man in good health. Recombination connected TRBV5-6 to TRBJ2-2, and 8 bases in between align with TRBD1. Here is the DNA: TGTGCCAGCAACCAGATAGGACAGGGAAACACCGGGGAGCTGTTTTTT. Its product reads: CASNQIGQGNTGELFF.